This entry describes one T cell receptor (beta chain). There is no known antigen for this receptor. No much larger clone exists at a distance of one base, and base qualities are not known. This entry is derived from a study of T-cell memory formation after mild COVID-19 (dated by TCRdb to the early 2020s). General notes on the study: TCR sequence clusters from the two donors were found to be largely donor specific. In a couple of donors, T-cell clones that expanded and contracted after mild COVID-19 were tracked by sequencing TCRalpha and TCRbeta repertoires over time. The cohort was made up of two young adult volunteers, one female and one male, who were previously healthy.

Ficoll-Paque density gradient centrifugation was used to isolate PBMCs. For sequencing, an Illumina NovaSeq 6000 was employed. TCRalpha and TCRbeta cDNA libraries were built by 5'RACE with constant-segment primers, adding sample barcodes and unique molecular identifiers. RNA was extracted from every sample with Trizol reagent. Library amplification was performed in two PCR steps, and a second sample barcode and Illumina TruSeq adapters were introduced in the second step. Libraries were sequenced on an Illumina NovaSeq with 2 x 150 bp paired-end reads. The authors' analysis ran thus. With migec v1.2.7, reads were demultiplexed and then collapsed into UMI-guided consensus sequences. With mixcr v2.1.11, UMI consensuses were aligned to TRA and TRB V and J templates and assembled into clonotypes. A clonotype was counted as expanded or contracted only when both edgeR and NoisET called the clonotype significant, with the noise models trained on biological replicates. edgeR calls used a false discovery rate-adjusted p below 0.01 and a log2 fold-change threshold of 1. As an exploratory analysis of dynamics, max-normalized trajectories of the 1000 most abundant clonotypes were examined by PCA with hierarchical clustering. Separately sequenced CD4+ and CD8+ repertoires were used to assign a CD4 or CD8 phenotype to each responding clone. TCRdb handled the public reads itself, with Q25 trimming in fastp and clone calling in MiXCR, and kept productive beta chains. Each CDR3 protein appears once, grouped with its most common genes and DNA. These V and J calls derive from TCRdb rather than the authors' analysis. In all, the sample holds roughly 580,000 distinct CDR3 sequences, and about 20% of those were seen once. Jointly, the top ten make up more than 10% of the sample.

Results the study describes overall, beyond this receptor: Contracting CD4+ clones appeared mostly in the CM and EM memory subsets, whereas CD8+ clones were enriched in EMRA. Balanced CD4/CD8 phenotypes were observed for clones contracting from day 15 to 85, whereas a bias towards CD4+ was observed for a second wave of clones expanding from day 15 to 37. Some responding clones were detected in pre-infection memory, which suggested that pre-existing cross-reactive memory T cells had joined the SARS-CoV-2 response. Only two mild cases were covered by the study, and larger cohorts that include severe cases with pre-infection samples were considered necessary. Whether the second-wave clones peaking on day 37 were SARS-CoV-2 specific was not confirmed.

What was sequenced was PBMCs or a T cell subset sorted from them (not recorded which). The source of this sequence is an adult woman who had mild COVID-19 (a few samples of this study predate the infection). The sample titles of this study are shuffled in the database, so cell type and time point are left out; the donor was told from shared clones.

The CDR3 sequence is CASSPRWETQYF. The bases read TGTGCCAGCAGCCCCCGTTGGGAGACCCAGTACTTC. Rearrangement joined TRBV7-2 to TRBJ2-5; a confident D gene designation cannot be given. CDR1 and CDR2 (SGHTA, FQGNSA) derive from the germline V gene. V loses 5 bases, J loses 5 bases, and the germline ends lie 9 bases apart. Reading from cysteine to phenylalanine, the CDR3 counts 12 amino acids. Left in the record is the CDR3 DNA by itself, 36 bases read in frame from the first base.